This is a list of T cell receptor beta chains from one sample in a study of OX40 agonist ivuxolimab in advanced cancers. Assay used: immunoSEQ multiplex PCR; TCRdb lists only in-frame clones, some missing. The repertoire holds 20,000 to 25,000 clones, with around 80% as singletons. The sequenced sample was CD4+ or CD8+ T cells sorted from blood, obtained in a trial of the OX40 agonist ivuxolimab. The receptor source for this set is an adult with an advanced solid tumor such as melanoma, head and neck, liver or kidney cancer. Each CDR3 is given with its conserved first and last residue. D genes are given only for firm matches. Rows may omit the clone size; those that give it use once, few, many or a size class.

D gene,V gene,J gene,clone size,CDR3 protein,CDR3 DNA
TRBD2,TRBV4-1,TRBJ2-1,-,CASSPILSGYNEQFF,TGCGCCAGCAGCCCAATCCTTAGCGGGTACAATGAGCAGTTCTTC
-,TRBV6-4,TRBJ1-1,many,CASSDRESTEAFF,TGTGCCAGCAGTGACAGGGAGAGCACTGAAGCTTTCTTT
-,TRBV18,TRBJ1-1,-,CASSRTVRMNTEAFF,TGTGCCAGCTCAAGGACAGTACGAATGAACACTGAAGCTTTCTTT
-,TRBV7-2,TRBJ1-2,-,CASSLGRGYGYTF,TGTGCCAGCAGCTTGGGCAGGGGCTATGGCTACACCTTC
TRBD2,TRBV10-2,TRBJ2-2,-,CASSATSGSTGELFF,TGCGCCAGCAGTGCAACTAGCGGGAGTACCGGGGAGCTGTTTTTT
TRBD1,TRBV9,TRBJ2-7,-,CASSGTGTGAEQYF,TGTGCCAGCAGCGGTACCGGGACAGGGGCCGAGCAGTACTTC
-,TRBV27,TRBJ2-7,-,CASSNQGFSYEQYF,TGTGCCAGCAGTAACCAGGGATTCTCCTACGAGCAGTACTTC
-,TRBV19,TRBJ1-5,once,CASKVAEAYNQPQHF,TGTGCCAGTAAGGTTGCCGAGGCTTACAATCAGCCCCAGCATTTT
-,TRBV9,TRBJ2-1,-,CASSVGVSSNNEQFF,TGTGCCAGCAGCGTAGGGGTTAGCAGTAACAATGAGCAGTTCTTC
-,TRBV11-3,TRBJ2-2,-,CASSLGSSPGELFF,TGTGCCAGCAGTCTGGGTAGCTCTCCCGGGGAGCTGTTTTTT
TRBD2,TRBV28,TRBJ2-1,-,CASSPPRLAYEQFF,TGTGCCAGCAGTCCTCCAAGACTAGCGTATGAGCAGTTCTTC
TRBD2,TRBV4-2,TRBJ2-1,few,CASSQVSGRSPYNEQFF,TGTGCCAGCAGCCAAGTAAGCGGGAGAAGCCCCTACAATGAGCAGTTCTTC
-,TRBV5-6,TRBJ2-7,once,CASSLDGYYEQYF,TGTGCCAGCAGCTTGGACGGATACTACGAGCAGTACTTC
TRBD1,TRBV7-8,TRBJ1-2,few,CASSLSTGQNGYTF,TGTGCCAGCAGCTTATCGACAGGGCAGAATGGCTACACCTTC
-,TRBV11-2,TRBJ2-1,-,CASSLVWGTSEQFF,TGTGCCAGCAGCCTGGTGTGGGGAACGAGTGAGCAGTTCTTC
-,TRBV27,TRBJ2-1,-,CASSPTQGPSSYNEQFF,TGTGCCAGCAGCCCAACGCAGGGGCCCAGCTCCTACAATGAGCAGTTCTTC
-,TRBV7-8,TRBJ2-3,-,CASSTTPTLATDTQYF,TGTGCCAGCAGCACGACGCCCACATTGGCCACAGATACGCAGTATTTT
-,TRBV6-5,TRBJ2-7,-,CASSKANSYEQYF,TGTGCCAGCAGCAAGGCAAACTCCTACGAGCAGTACTTC
-,TRBV11-2,TRBJ2-2,-,CASSWSEGAGELFF,TGTGCCAGCAGCTGGAGCGAGGGGGCCGGGGAGCTGTTTTTT
-,TRBV11-3,TRBJ2-7,once,CASSSSEHEQYF,TGTGCCAGCAGTTCCTCGGAACACGAGCAGTACTTC
-,TRBV5-4,TRBJ2-7,medium-sized,CASSLGAAPYEQYF,TGTGCCAGCAGCTTGGGGGCGGCCCCCTACGAGCAGTACTTC
TRBD2,TRBV19,TRBJ2-1,-,CASSIIAGPYNEQFF,TGTGCCAGTAGTATAATAGCGGGCCCCTACAATGAGCAGTTCTTC
-,TRBV9,TRBJ1-1,-,CASSAGEGREAFF,TGTGCCAGCAGCGCCGGGGAGGGGCGGGAAGCTTTCTTT
TRBD1,TRBV6-6,TRBJ2-7,-,CASSYPGQGMHEQYF,TGTGCCAGCAGTTACCCGGGACAGGGTATGCACGAGCAGTACTTC
TRBD1,TRBV10-1,TRBJ2-5,-,CASSRQGIETQYF,TGCGCCAGCAGTCGACAGGGGATCGAGACCCAGTACTTC
-,TRBV7-8,TRBJ2-5,-,CASSLVGTQYF,TGTGCCAGCAGCTTAGTGGGGACCCAGTACTTC
-,TRBV11-2,TRBJ1-2,-,CASSLAEDSLYGYTF,TGTGCCAGCAGCTTAGCGGAGGACAGTCTCTATGGCTACACCTTC
TRBD2,TRBV28,TRBJ2-7,-,CASRKTSGSPYEQYF,TGTGCCAGCAGGAAGACTAGCGGGAGCCCCTACGAGCAGTACTTC
TRBD1,TRBV5-1,TRBJ2-1,-,CASSLGQGEFF,TGCGCCAGCAGCTTGGGTCAGGGGGAGTTCTTC
-,TRBV4-2,TRBJ2-1,-,CASSQAYNEQFF,TGTGCCAGCAGCCAAGCATACAATGAGCAGTTCTTC
TRBD2,TRBV29-1,TRBJ2-7,-,CSVEVAGFYEQYF,TGCAGCGTTGAAGTAGCGGGGTTCTACGAGCAGTACTTC
-,TRBV7-3,TRBJ2-5,-,CASSPGDRLIETQYF,TGTGCCAGCAGCCCGGGGGACCGATTAATAGAGACCCAGTACTTC
TRBD2,TRBV28,TRBJ2-7,-,CASSSAGGGEQYF,TGTGCCAGCAGCTCGGCGGGGGGCGGCGAGCAGTACTTC
TRBD2,TRBV27,TRBJ2-5,-,CASSLAGGGGETQYF,TGTGCCAGCAGTTTAGCCGGGGGCGGGGGGGAGACCCAGTACTTC
-,TRBV25-1,TRBJ2-3,-,CATSSLRNTDTQYF,TGTGCCACCTCCTCATTGCGGAACACAGATACGCAGTATTTT
TRBD2,TRBV9,TRBJ2-2,-,CASMTGGNTGELFF,TGTGCCAGCATGACGGGGGGGAACACCGGGGAGCTGTTTTTT
-,TRBV27,TRBJ1-5,-,CASSLQPANQPQHF,TGTGCCAGCAGTTTACAGCCAGCCAATCAGCCCCAGCATTTT
TRBD1,TRBV15,TRBJ2-7,-,CATSRDSGGWHEQYF,TGTGCCACCAGCAGAGATTCAGGGGGCTGGCACGAGCAGTACTTC
-,TRBV5-1,TRBJ2-3,-,CASTPLGGYDTDTQYF,TGCGCCAGCACCCCCCTTGGAGGGTATGACACAGATACGCAGTATTTT
-,TRBV5-4,TRBJ2-1,medium-sized,CASSLVGVDEQFF,TGTGCCAGCAGCTTGGTCGGGGTTGATGAGCAGTTCTTC
-,TRBV28,TRBJ1-5,-,CAIDDRGGNQPQHF,TGTGCCATCGACGACCGGGGCGGCAATCAGCCCCAGCATTTT
-,TRBV28,TRBJ2-7,-,CASSFPPPLYYEQYF,TGTGCCAGCAGTTTTCCCCCCCCATTGTACTACGAGCAGTACTTC
-,TRBV5-6,TRBJ2-6,-,CASSFWETGANVLTF,TGTGCCAGCAGCTTTTGGGAGACAGGGGCCAACGTCCTGACTTTC
-,TRBV7-8,TRBJ1-5,-,CASSLDTVYSNQPQHF,TGTGCCAGCAGCTTAGATACAGTATATAGCAATCAGCCCCAGCATTTT
TRBD1,TRBV18,TRBJ2-1,few,CASSLRPTGTGGFNEQFF,TGTGCCAGCTCCCTACGTCCCACCGGGACAGGGGGCTTCAATGAGCAGTTCTTC
-,TRBV7-2,TRBJ2-1,-,CASKEGSNEQFF,TGTGCCAGCAAGGAGGGGAGCAATGAGCAGTTCTTC
-,TRBV6-5,TRBJ2-5,-,CASQSQGYQETQYF,TGTGCCAGCCAGAGCCAGGGGTACCAAGAGACCCAGTACTTC
-,TRBV5-1,TRBJ2-7,-,CASSLLPPGESYEQYF,TGCGCCAGCAGCTTACTACCCCCAGGGGAATCCTACGAGCAGTACTTC
-,TRBV28,TRBJ1-5,-,CASSWGGTYSNQPQHF,TGTGCCAGCAGTTGGGGGGGGACATATAGCAATCAGCCCCAGCATTTT
TRBD2,TRBV19,TRBJ2-7,-,CASSAGLVGYEQYF,TGTGCCAGTAGTGCGGGACTAGTTGGCTACGAGCAGTACTTC
-,TRBV28,TRBJ2-7,-,CASSFSQDLYEQYF,TGTGCCAGCAGTTTCTCGCAGGACCTCTACGAGCAGTACTTC
-,TRBV9,TRBJ1-2,few,CASSVAEGTVLSYTF,TGTGCCAGCAGCGTAGCCGAAGGGACCGTCTTGAGCTACACCTTC